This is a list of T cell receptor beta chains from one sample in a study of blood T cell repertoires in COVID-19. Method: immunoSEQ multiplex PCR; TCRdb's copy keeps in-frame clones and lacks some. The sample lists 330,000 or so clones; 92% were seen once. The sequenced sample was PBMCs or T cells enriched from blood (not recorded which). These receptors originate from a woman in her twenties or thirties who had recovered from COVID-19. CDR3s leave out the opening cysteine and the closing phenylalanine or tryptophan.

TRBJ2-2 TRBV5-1 ASSLRSGRTGELF
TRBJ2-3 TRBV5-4 ASSLDSGLGRASTDTQY
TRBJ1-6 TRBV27 ASSLDGGTGSSYNSPLH
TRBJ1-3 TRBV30 AWSVLDTIY
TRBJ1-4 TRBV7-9 ASSFGWTGASTNEKLF
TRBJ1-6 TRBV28 ASSFGGGRYSPLH
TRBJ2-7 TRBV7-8 ASSPTEGTGRQY
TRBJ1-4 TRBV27 ASSLRAGGSGEKLF
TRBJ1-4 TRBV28 ASTSGVTNEKLF
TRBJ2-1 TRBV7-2 ASSFRGGGSSYNEQF
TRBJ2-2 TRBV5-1 ASSLEQNTGELF
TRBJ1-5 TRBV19 ASSPGQRSNQPQH
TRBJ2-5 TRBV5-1 ASNADVKTGGETQY
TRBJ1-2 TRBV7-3 ASSQGGDYGYT
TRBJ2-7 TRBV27 ASSFAGPYEQY